This TCR beta chain was sequenced in a study of cytomegalovirus exposure and HLA in healthy donors. Study results and caveats: In vitro testing confirmed a few CMV-associated chains as specific for CMV antigens. Cytomegalovirus association was assigned to more than 150 TCR beta chains. Reports indicated that the classifier achieved high specificity and sensitivity in diagnosing cytomegalovirus status.

The donors were members of the validation cohort, which comprised roughly 130 subjects and was separate from the first cohort of roughly 700 subjects. V lost 6 bases and J lost 4, with 11 bases in between. The CDR3 consists of 13 residues. Germline CDR1 is MDHEN and CDR2 is SYDVKM. A word on this clone: Its target is not known.

Measured with immunoSEQ multiplex PCR; TCRdb has only the in-frame clones, and not every one. Of 300,000 to 400,000 clones listed, roughly 85% are singletons. Sample: PBMCs. The chain recombines TRBV28 with TRBJ2-3; D is undetermined. This clonotype was obtained from a woman under 30 in good health and CMV-seronegative. Written as DNA, the CDR3 is TGTGCCAGCAGACACCCTCCAGCAGATACGCAGTATTTT. It encodes CASRHPPADTQYF.